Following are 21 T cell receptor beta chains from one sample sequenced in a study of T-cell reconstitution after alpha-beta-depleted transplantation in children. TCRbeta library preparation incorporated unique molecular identifiers. A single record per CDR3 protein comes from TCRdb applying MiXCR to the PCR reads. The table shows around 380,000 distinct CDR3 sequences, with about a tenth occurring only once. The starting material was PBMCs from the stem cell graft donor, obtained from the stem cell graft. These receptors were obtained from a human donor who donated a stem cell graft to a child with acute myeloid leukemia.

There are many counts of this clonotype. The chain is built from TRBV6-1 and TRBJ2-2; D ambiguous. From germline, CDR1 is MNHNS and CDR2 SASEGT. V gave up 6 bases and J gave up 4 bases, with 15 bases separating them. This CDR3 has 15 amino acids. CDR3 nucleotides: TGTGCCAGCAGACCGGGCCAGGCGAGCACCGGGGAGCTGTTTTTT. Its translation is CASRPGQASTGELFF.

The chain couples TRBV2 to TRBJ2-3; TRBD2 aligns across 9 bases. The germline CDR1 and CDR2 sequences are SNHLY and FYNNEI. V was pared by 7 bases and J by 1 base, with 9 bases of the junction left unmatched. This CDR3 spans 16 amino acids. Here the CDR3 DNA reads TGTGCCAGCATTCCAGACAGGACTAGCGGCACAGATACGCAGTATTTT. Translating gives CASIPDRTSGTDTQYF.

This clonotype was observed at least ten times. This rearrangement joins TRBV20-1 to TRBJ2-7; TRBD2 aligns across 7 bases. V shed 1 base and J 6 bases; nucleotides not matched to a gene: 6. Germline V gene lookup returns CDR1 DFQATT and CDR2 SNEGSKA (reference sequence). This CDR3 has 13 residues. CDR3 nucleotides: TGCAGTGCTAGAGCAGCGGGAACCAGCGAGCAGTACTTC. Amino acids: CSARAAGTSEQYF.

This clonotype came up many times. V and J are TRBV29-1 and TRBJ1-4; no definite D call. There are 13 residues in the CDR3. The germline V gene has CDR1 SQVTM and CDR2 ANQGSEA. Deletions cut 3 bases from V and 3 bases from J, with 8 bases between. The CDR3 coding sequence is TGCAGCGTTGAGACGGCTGCTAATGAAAAACTGTTTTTT. Residues: CSVETAANEKLFF.

The gene calls are TRBV28 and TRBJ1-5; no clear D. Trimming pared 2 bases from V and 4 bases from J, leaving 12 bases between. Germline CDR1 reads MDHEN; CDR2 reads SYDVKM. The CDR3 consists of 15 residues. The CDR3 DNA reads TGTGCCAGCAGTTTAAGCTGGATTGGGAATCAGCCCCAGCATTTT. It translates to CASSLSWIGNQPQHF.

The sample holds a few counts of this clonotype. V is TRBV4-3 and J is TRBJ2-1; 14 positions agree with TRBD2. Germline trimming cut 4 bases from V and 5 bases from J; bases unmatched to any gene: 7. This CDR3 spans 17 amino acids. CDR1 and CDR2 (germline): LGHNA, YSLEER. This CDR3 reads CASSRRLAGGPHNEQFF. The CDR3 DNA sequence: TGCGCCAGCAGCCGTCGACTAGCGGGAGGGCCCCACAATGAGCAGTTCTTC.

This clonotype was seen more than once but under ten times. The J gene is TRBJ1-5, the V gene TRBV24-1; no definite D call. The germline V gene encodes CDR1 KGHDR and CDR2 SFDVKD. The CDR3 length is 9 residues. The CDR3, as DNA: TGTGGCGCCCACCAGCCCCAGCATTTT. This translates into CGAHQPQHF.

Only a few counts were recorded for this clonotype. V and J are TRBV27 and TRBJ2-7; 10 nucleotides align to TRBD2. The junction had 5 bases not matched to a gene; V was cut back by 2 bases and J by 1 base. The germline V gene has CDR1 MNHEY and CDR2 SMNVEV (reference sequence). The CDR3 has 16 amino acids. The CDR3 DNA follows: TGTGCCAGCAGTTTAAAGGCTAGCGGGAGTTCCTACGAGCAGTACTTC. Translation: CASSLKASGSSYEQYF.

This clonotype has just a few counts. The rearrangement joins TRBV5-6 to TRBJ1-5; TRBD1 aligns across 8 bases. Trimming at V came to 4 bases and at J to 6 bases, leaving 6 bases not matched to a gene. Germline V gene sequence: CDR1 SGHDT, CDR2 YYEEEE. The CDR3 runs 14 residues. The CDR3 region is CASSRTGSSQPQHF. CDR3 DNA: TGTGCCAGCAGCCGGACAGGGTCTAGTCAGCCCCAGCATTTT.

This clonotype was seen ten or more times. The chain employs TRBV6-2 or TRBV6-3 and TRBJ2-5, with D unclear. The CDR3 length is 14 residues. Trimming stripped 6 bases from V and 4 bases from J, with 15 bases between. Germline V gene lookup returns CDR1 MNHEY and CDR2 SVGEGT. CDR3 region: CASRPRGFSETQYF. The CDR3 bases are TGTGCCAGCAGGCCCCGCGGTTTCTCAGAGACCCAGTACTTC.

The table lists this clonotype with a few counts. V and J are TRBV3-1 and TRBJ2-7, with D possibly being TRBD2 (5 bases). V shed 0 bases and J shed 3 bases, with 6 bases lying between them. The germline V gene has CDR1 LGHDT and CDR2 YNNKEL (reference sequence). This CDR3 is 13 amino acids long. The CDR3 sequence is CASSQDRGYEQYV. The DNA of the CDR3 is TGTGCCAGCAGCCAAGATCGGGGCTACGAGCAGTACGTC.

This clonotype was seen ten or more times. The V call is TRBV5-6, the J call TRBJ2-4; D might be TRBD1 or TRBD2, each matching 5 bases. The CDR3 sequence is 13 residues long. From germline, CDR1 is SGHDT and CDR2 YYEEEE. Trimming took off 4 bases at V and 4 bases at J, with 9 bases between the two ends. Here the CDR3 DNA reads TGTGCCAGCAGCCCGGGACGGAAAAACATTCAGTACTTC. This encodes CASSPGRKNIQYF. Using reference TRBV5-6 and TRBJ2-4 for the parts outside the CDR3, the full variable domain is DAGVTQSPTHLIKTRGQQVTLRCSPKSGHDTVSWYQQALGQGPQFIFQYYEEEERQRGNFPDRFSGHQFPNYSSELNVNALLLGDSALYLCASSPGRKNIQYFGAGTRLSVL.

This clonotype was seen repeatedly, ten times or more. The chain couples TRBV20-1 to TRBJ2-3; 11 positions agree with TRBD2. Germline values: CDR1 DFQATT, CDR2 SNEGSKA (reference sequence). The CDR3 sequence is 19 residues long. Unmatched junction bases numbered 13, after V lost 0 bases and J lost 2 bases. The CDR3 sequence is CSARDHGQGLADNTDTQYF. The CDR3 DNA reads TGCAGTGCTAGAGACCATGGACAGGGACTAGCGGACAACACAGATACGCAGTATTTT.

Of note for this clonotype: A much bigger clone sits one base away, suggesting this may be a read error. The CDR3 loop reads CASTWGYEQYF. The CDR3 region has the DNA TGTGCCAGCACTTGGGGCTACGAGCAGTACTTC. The chain uses TRBV2 and TRBJ2-7; no definite D call. With 7 bases removed from V and 3 bases from J, the gap between germline ends came to 7 bases. This CDR3 has 11 residues. Germline V lookup: CDR1 SNHLY, CDR2 FYNNEI. Based on the CDR3 plus reference TRBV2 and TRBJ2-7, the full variable domain is EPEVTQTPSHQVTQMGQEVILRCVPISNHLYFYWYRQILGQKVEFLVSFYNNEISEKSEIFDDQFSVERPDGSNFTLKIRSTKLEDSAMYFCASTWGYEQYFGPGTRLTVT.

The rearrangement joins TRBV15 to TRBJ1-1; 8 positions agree with TRBD1. CDR3 length equals 15 residues. The J segment lost 4 bases and the V segment lost 3 bases, leaving 7 bases of the junction unmatched. The germline V gene has CDR1 LNHNV and CDR2 YYDKDF (reference sequence). The CDR3 DNA follows: TGTGCCACCAGCAGGGCGCAGGGGGCTGCCACTGAAGCTTTCTTT. It specifies CATSRAQGAATEAFF.

The chain uses TRBV5-1 and TRBJ2-2; a weak D match, TRBD1 (5 bases). With 0 bases removed from V and 4 bases from J, the gap between germline ends came to 10 bases. The CDR3 runs to 15 residues. Germline values: CDR1 SGHRS, CDR2 YFSETQ. The CDR3 region is CASSLGQGSTGELFF. The CDR3 DNA follows: TGCGCCAGCAGCTTGGGGCAGGGTTCCACCGGGGAGCTGTTTTTT. The full variable domain, its missing parts supplied by reference TRBV5-1 and TRBJ2-2, is KAGVTQTPRYLIKTRGQQVTLSCSPISGHRSVSWYQQTPGQGLQFLFEYFSETQRNKGNFPGRFSGRQFSNSRSEMNVSTLELGDSALYLCASSLGQGSTGELFFGEGSRLTVL.

The chain carries TRBV3-1 and TRBJ2-1, with 9 bases identical to TRBD2. Per germline, CDR1 LGHDT and CDR2 YNNKEL (reference sequence). The V gene end was trimmed by 4 bases and the J gene end by 8 bases; junction bases not matched to a gene: 6. The length of the CDR3 is 14 residues. This chain's CDR3 is CASSLFSGSYEQFF. The CDR3 nucleotides read TGTGCCAGCAGCCTATTTAGCGGGAGCTATGAGCAGTTCTTC.

This sequence joins TRBV29-1 and TRBJ2-1, with 12 bases identical to TRBD2. V dropped 4 bases and J dropped 4; count of bases not matched to a gene: 8. Germline V CDR1 and CDR2: SQVTM, ANQGSEA. This CDR3 has 16 residues. Here the CDR3 reads CSVVETSGRGYNEQFF. The CDR3 region has the DNA TGCAGCGTTGTTGAGACTAGCGGGAGAGGGTACAATGAGCAGTTCTTC.

This clonotype was seen only a few times. Written as DNA, the CDR3 is TGCAGCGTTGAAGGGCTAGCGGTCAATGAGCAGTTCTTC. Its protein product is CSVEGLAVNEQFF. The chain joins TRBV29-1 to TRBJ2-1; TRBD2 aligns across 7 bases. Germline CDR1 SQVTM, CDR2 ANQGSEA. J was trimmed by 6 bases and V by 1 base; bases with no gene match: 3. The CDR3 spans 13 residues.

In regard to this clonotype: One end of the junction fails to match germline, which may point to a read error. CDR3 sequence (DNA): TGTGCCATCAGAGGGACAGAGAATTCACCCCCCCACTTT. Amino acids: CAIRGTENSPPHF. The rearrangement links TRBV10-3 to TRBJ1-6, with 7 bases matching TRBD1. There are 13 residues in the CDR3. Looked up from germline, CDR1 is ENHRY and CDR2 is SYGVKD.

The chain carries TRBV11-2 and TRBJ1-1; 7 nucleotides match TRBD1. Per germline, CDR1 SGHAT and CDR2 FQNNGV. The CDR3 sequence is 16 residues long. Germline trimming cut 6 bases from V and 4 bases from J; bases unmatched to any gene: 14. The CDR3 spells CASRPTGRGLRTEAFF. CDR3 coding DNA: TGTGCCAGCAGACCGACAGGGAGGGGTCTGCGCACTGAAGCTTTCTTT.